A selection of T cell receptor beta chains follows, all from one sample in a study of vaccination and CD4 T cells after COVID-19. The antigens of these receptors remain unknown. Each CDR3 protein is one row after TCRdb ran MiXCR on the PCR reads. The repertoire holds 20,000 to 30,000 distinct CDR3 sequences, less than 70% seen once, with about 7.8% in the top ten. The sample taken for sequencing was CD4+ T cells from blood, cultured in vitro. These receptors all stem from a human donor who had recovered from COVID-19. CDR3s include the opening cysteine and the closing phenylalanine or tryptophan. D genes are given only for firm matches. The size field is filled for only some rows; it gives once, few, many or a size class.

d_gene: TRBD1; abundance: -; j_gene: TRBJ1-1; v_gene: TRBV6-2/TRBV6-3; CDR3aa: CASRTDRVTEAFF; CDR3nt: TGTGCCAGCAGAACTGACAGGGTCACTGAAGCTTTCTTT
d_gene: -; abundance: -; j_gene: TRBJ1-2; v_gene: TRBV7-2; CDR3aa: CASSIGGGNPVLGYTF; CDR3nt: TGTGCCAGCAGCATTGGGGGGGGTAACCCCGTATTAGGCTACACCTTC
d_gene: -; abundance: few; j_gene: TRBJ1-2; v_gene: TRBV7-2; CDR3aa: CASSLVLAGYGYTF; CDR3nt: TGTGCCAGCAGCTTAGTTCTGGCCGGCTATGGCTACACCTTC
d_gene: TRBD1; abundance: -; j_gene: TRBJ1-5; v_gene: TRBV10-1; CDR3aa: CASSQKGAGNQPQHF; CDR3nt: TGCGCCAGCAGTCAGAAGGGGGCAGGCAATCAGCCCCAGCATTTT
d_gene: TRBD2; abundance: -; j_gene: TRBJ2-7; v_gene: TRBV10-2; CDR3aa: CASGTSSYEQYF; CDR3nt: TGCGCCAGCGGGACTAGTTCCTACGAGCAGTACTTC
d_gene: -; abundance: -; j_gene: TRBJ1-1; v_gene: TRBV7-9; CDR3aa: CASSFETGTEAFF; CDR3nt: TGTGCCAGCAGCTTTGAGACTGGCACTGAAGCTTTCTTT
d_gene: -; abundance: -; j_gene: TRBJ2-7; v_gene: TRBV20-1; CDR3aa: CSARTVPPKTYEQYF; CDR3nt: TGCAGTGCTCGCACCGTACCTCCGAAGACCTACGAGCAGTACTTC
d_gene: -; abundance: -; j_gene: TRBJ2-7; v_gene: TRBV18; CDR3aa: CASSPPPSGSRYEQYF; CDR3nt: TGTGCCAGCTCACCACCTCCCTCAGGGAGTCGCTACGAGCAGTACTTC
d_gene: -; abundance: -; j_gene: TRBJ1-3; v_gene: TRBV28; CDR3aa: CASRDVNTIYF; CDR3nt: TGTGCCAGCAGAGACGTTAACACCATATATTTT
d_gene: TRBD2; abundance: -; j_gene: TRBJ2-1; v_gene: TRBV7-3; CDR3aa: CASSVLAGTSGYNEQFF; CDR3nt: TGTGCCAGCAGCGTACTAGCCGGGACTAGCGGTTACAATGAGCAGTTCTTC
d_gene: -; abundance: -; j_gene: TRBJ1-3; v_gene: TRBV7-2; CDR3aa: CASSPRVSGNTIYF; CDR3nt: TGTGCCAGCAGCCCCCGGGTGTCTGGAAACACCATATATTTT
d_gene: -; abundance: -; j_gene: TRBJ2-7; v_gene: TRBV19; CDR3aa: CASRLSGTYEQYF; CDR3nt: TGTGCCAGTAGGTTGTCGGGAACCTACGAGCAGTACTTC
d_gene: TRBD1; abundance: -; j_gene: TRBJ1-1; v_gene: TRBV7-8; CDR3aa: CASSLRDRVGGVIAFF; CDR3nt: TGTGCCAGCAGCTTAAGGGACAGGGTTGGGGGAGTGATCGCTTTCTTT
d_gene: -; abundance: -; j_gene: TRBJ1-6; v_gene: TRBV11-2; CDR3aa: CASTLAGYNSPLHF; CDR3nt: TGTGCCAGCACCCTAGCGGGGTATAATTCACCCCTCCACTTT
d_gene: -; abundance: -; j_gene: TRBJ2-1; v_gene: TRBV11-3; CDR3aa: CASSLGLMNEQFF; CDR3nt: TGTGCCAGCAGCTTAGGACTAATGAATGAGCAGTTCTTC
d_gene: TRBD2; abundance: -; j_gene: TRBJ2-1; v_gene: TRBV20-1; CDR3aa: CSARAERGRTLNEQFF; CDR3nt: TGCAGTGCTAGGGCCGAGCGCGGGAGAACACTCAATGAGCAGTTCTTC
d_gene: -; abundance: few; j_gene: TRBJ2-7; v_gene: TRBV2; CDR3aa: CASSDSFYEQYF; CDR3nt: TGTGCCAGCAGTGACAGCTTCTACGAGCAGTACTTC
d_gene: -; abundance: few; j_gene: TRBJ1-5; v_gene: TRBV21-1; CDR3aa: CASSKELRGQGNQPQHF; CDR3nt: TGTGCCAGCAGCAAAGAACTCAGGGGGCAGGGCAATCAGCCCCAGCATTTT
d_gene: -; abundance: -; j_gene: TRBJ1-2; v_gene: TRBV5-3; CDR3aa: CASTLGGTYGYTF; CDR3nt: TGTGCCAGCACCCTCGGGGGAACCTATGGCTACACCTTC
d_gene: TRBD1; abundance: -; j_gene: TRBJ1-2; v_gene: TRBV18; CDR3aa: CASSPGQGASGGYTF; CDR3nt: TGTGCCAGCTCCCCTGGACAGGGGGCATCTGGAGGCTACACCTTC
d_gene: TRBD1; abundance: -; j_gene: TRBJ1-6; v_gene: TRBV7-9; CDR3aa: CASSLLRTGVSSPLHF; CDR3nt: TGTGCCAGCAGCTTATTGAGGACAGGGGTATCCTCACCCCTCCACTTT
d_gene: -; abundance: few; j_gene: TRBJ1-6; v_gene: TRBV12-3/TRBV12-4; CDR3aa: CASSLGRVDSPLHF; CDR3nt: TGTGCCAGCAGTTTAGGACGAGTAGATTCACCCCTCCACTTT
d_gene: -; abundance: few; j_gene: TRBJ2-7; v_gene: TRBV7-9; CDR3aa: CASSFRQSVYEQYF; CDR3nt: TGTGCCAGCAGCTTTAGGCAAAGCGTCTACGAGCAGTACTTC
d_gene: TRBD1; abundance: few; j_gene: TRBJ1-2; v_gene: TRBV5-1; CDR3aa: CASSSDRHQYYGYTF; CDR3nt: TGCGCCAGCAGCTCGGACAGGCACCAGTACTATGGCTACACCTTC
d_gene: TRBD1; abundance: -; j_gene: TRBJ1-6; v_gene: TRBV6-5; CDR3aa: CASSYGDRGHNSPLHF; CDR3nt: TGTGCCAGCAGTTACGGGGACAGGGGGCATAATTCACCCCTCCACTTT
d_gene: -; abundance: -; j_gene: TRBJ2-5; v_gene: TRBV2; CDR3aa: CASNVGETQYF; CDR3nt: TGTGCCAGCAATGTGGGGGAGACCCAGTACTTC
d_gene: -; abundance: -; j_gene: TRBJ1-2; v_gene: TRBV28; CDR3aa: CASSLRGANYGYTF; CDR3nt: TGTGCCAGCAGTTTGAGGGGGGCTAACTATGGCTACACCTTC
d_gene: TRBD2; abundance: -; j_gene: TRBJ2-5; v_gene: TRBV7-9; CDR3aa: CASSLALRKATSGRQETQYF; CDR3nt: TGTGCCAGCAGCTTAGCGCTACGCAAGGCGACTAGCGGGAGACAAGAGACCCAGTACTTC
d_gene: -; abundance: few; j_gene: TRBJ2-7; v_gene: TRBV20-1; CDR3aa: CSASLRADEQYF; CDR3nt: TGCAGTGCTAGCCTCCGGGCGGACGAGCAGTACTTC
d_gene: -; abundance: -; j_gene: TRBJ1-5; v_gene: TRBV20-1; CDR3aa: CSARGINQPQHF; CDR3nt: TGCAGTGCTAGGGGGATAAATCAGCCCCAGCATTTT
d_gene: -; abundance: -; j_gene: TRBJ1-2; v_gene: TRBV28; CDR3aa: CASSITRIYGYTF; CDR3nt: TGTGCCAGCAGTATTACACGCATCTATGGCTACACCTTC
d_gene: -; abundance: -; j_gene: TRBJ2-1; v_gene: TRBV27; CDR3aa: CASSSPGDEQFF; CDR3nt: TGTGCCAGCAGCTCACCAGGCGATGAGCAGTTCTTC
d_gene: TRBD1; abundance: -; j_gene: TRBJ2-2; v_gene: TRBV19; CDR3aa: CASSGQENTGELFF; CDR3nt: TGTGCCAGTAGCGGACAGGAGAACACCGGGGAGCTGTTTTTT
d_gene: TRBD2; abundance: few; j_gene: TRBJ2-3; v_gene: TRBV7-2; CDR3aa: CASSRWKVAGEADTQYF; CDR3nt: TGTGCCAGCAGCCGCTGGAAGGTAGCGGGAGAGGCAGATACGCAGTATTTT
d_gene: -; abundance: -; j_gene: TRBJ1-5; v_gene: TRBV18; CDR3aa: CASSGDGRNQPQHF; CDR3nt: TGTGCCAGCTCAGGGGACGGCCGCAATCAGCCCCAGCATTTT
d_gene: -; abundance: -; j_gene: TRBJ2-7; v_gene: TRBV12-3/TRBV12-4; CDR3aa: CASSRLGGPSAEQYF; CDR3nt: TGTGCCAGCAGTAGGCTCGGGGGGCCCTCCGCCGAGCAGTACTTC
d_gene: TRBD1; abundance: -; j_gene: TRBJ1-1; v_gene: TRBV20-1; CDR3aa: CSAEGTGGNTEAFF; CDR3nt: TGCAGTGCTGAAGGGACAGGGGGTAACACTGAAGCTTTCTTT
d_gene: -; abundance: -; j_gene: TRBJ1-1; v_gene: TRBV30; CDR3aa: CAWVGGANTEAFF; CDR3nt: TGTGCCTGGGTTGGTGGGGCGAACACTGAAGCTTTCTTT
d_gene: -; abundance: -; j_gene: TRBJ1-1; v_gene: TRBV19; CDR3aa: CASTNRALNTEAFF; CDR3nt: TGTGCCAGTACTAACAGGGCCCTGAACACTGAAGCTTTCTTT
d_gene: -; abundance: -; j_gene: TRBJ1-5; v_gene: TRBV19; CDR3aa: CASRQTGATNQPQHF; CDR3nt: TGTGCCAGTAGACAGACCGGTGCCACTAATCAGCCCCAGCATTTT
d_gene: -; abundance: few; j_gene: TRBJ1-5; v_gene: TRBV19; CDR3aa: CASSIRDNNQPQHF; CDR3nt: TGTGCCAGTAGTATTCGGGACAACAATCAGCCCCAGCATTTT
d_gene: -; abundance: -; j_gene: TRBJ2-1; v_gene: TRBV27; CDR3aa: CASSTRVGEQFF; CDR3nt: TGTGCCAGCAGTACGAGGGTCGGTGAGCAGTTCTTC
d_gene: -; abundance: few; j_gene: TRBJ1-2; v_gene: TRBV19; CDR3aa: CASSTKTGHNLHYGYTF; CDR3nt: TGTGCCAGTAGTACGAAGACGGGACACAACTTACACTATGGCTACACCTTC
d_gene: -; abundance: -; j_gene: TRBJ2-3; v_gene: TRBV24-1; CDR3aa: CATLGRSNTDTQYF; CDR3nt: TGTGCCACCCTTGGACGGTCAAACACAGATACGCAGTATTTT
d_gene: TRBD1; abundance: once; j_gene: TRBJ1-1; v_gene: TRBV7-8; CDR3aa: CASSLTQGFGTEAFF; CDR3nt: TGTGCCAGCAGCCTCACACAGGGGTTTGGCACTGAAGCTTTCTTT
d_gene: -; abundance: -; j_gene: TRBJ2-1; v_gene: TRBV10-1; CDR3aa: CASSEPERVDNEQFF; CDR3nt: TGCGCCAGCAGTGAGCCAGAGCGGGTAGACAATGAGCAGTTCTTC
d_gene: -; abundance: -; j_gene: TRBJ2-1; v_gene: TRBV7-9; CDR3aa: CASSPTRAYNEQFF; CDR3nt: TGTGCCAGCAGCCCGACTAGGGCCTACAATGAGCAGTTCTTC
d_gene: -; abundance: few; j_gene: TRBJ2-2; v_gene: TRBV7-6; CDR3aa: CASSLGGWNGELFF; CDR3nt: TGTGCCAGCAGCTTAGGCGGGTGGAACGGGGAGCTGTTTTTT